Detailed here is one T cell receptor beta chain. This entry is derived from a study of blood T cell repertoires in COVID-19. With V trimmed by 11 bases and J by 2 bases, 11 bases remained unmatched. The CDR3 sequence is 16 residues long. Germline V gene data show CDR1 as ENHRY and CDR2 as SYGVKD. Sequenced by immunoSEQ multiplex PCR; TCRdb stores in-frame clones only, minus some. The data show about 150,000 clones, 80% to 90% seen once. This sequence originates from a man in his 70s with acute or convalescent COVID-19. Material: peripheral blood. The chain uses TRBV10-3 and TRBJ2-2, with 10 nucleotides matching TRBD2. The CDR3 coding sequence is TGTGCCTTCAAAACCGGACTAGCGGAAAACACCGGGGAGCTGTTTTTT. It is translated as CAFKTGLAENTGELFF.